This TCR beta chain is from a study of T cell clones after liver transplantation. This CDR3 spans 15 amino acids. CDR1 SGHAT and CDR2 FQNNGV come from the germline V gene. Trimming removed 4 bases from V and 7 bases from J, with 16 bases in between. Repertoires were generated with immunoSEQ multiplex PCR, while TCRdb's copy carries only in-frame clones and drops some. The repertoire includes 95,000 to 110,000 clones, about 86% of them detected once, and approximately 2.9% sits in the top ten. V is TRBV11-2 and J is TRBJ1-4; D gene ambiguous. The sample here was CD4+ T cells from blood, taken around 4 years after liver transplant. The receptor was derived from a human patient who received a liver transplant. Some T cells here may be from the graft donor. As DNA, the CDR3 is TGTGCCAGCAGCTCCGGAATTCGTAATGGTGAAAAACTGTTTTTT. Its protein is CASSSGIRNGEKLFF.